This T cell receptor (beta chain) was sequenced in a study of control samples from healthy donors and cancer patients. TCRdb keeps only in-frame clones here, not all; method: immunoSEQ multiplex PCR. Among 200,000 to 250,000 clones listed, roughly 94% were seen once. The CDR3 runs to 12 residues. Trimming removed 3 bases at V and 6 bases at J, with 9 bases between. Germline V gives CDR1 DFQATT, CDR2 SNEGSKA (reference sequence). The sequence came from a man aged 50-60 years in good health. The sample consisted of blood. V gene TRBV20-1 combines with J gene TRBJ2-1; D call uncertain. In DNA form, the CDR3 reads TGCAGTGCTAGTCAACCGATCAATGAGCAGTTCTTC. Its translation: CSASQPINEQFF.